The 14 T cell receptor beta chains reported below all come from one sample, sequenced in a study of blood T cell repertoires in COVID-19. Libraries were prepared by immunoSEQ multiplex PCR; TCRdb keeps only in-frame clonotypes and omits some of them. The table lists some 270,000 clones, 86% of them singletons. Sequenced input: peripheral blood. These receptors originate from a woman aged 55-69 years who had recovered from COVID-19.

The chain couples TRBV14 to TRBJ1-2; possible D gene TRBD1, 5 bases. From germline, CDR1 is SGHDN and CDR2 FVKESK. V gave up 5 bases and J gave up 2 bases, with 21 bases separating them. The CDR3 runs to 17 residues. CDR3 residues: CASSFQQGGAGNYGYTF. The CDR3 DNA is TGTGCCAGCAGCTTTCAACAAGGAGGGGCGGGGAACTATGGCTACACCTTC. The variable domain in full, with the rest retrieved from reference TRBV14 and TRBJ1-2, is EAGVTQFPSHSVIEKGQTVTLRCDPISGHDNLYWYRRVMGKEIKFLLHFVKESKQDESGMPNNRFLAERTGGTYSTLKVQPAELEDSGVYFCASSFQQGGAGNYGYTFGSGTRLTVV.

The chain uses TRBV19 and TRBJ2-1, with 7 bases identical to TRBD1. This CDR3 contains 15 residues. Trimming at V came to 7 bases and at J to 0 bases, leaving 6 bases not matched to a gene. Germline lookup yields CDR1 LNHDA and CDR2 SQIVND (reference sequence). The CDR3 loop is CASTTDRDSYNEQFF. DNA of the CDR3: TGTGCCAGTACCACCGACAGGGACTCCTACAATGAGCAGTTCTTC.

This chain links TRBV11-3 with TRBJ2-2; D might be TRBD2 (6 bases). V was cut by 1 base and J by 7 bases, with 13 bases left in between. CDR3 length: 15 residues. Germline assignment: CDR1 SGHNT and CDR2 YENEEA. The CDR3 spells CASSLGGLGGGELFF. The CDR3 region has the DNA TGTGCCAGCAGCTTAGGGGGCCTCGGGGGCGGGGAGCTGTTTTTT.

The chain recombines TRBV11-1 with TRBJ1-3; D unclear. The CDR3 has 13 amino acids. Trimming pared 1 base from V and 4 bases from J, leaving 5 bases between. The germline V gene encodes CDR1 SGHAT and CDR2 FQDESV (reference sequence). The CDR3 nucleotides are TGTGCCAGCAGCTTAGAAGCGGGAAACACCATATATTTT. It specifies CASSLEAGNTIYF.

The CDR3 DNA follows: TGTGCCAGCAGTTTACTGGCGGGAGAAGGTGAGGGGACCCAGTACTTC. This encodes CASSLLAGEGEGTQYF. The chain employs TRBV27 and TRBJ2-5; 7 bases agree with TRBD2. CDR3 length equals 16 residues. Germline V gene lookup returns CDR1 MNHEY and CDR2 SMNVEV (reference sequence). Germline trimming cut 2 bases from V and 7 bases from J; bases unmatched to any gene: 13.

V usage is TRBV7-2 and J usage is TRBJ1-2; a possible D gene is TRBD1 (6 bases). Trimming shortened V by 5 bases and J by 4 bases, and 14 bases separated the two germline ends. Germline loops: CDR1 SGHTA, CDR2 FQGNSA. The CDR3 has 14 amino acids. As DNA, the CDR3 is TGTGCCAGCAGCCCACAGGGTCCCCTCTATGGCTACACCTTC. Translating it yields CASSPQGPLYGYTF. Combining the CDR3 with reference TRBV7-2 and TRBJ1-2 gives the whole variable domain GAGVSQSPSNKVTEKGKDVELRCDPISGHTALYWYRQSLGQGLEFLIYFQGNSAPDKSGLPSDRFSAERTGGSVSTLTIQRTQQEDSAVYLCASSPQGPLYGYTFGSGTRLTVV.

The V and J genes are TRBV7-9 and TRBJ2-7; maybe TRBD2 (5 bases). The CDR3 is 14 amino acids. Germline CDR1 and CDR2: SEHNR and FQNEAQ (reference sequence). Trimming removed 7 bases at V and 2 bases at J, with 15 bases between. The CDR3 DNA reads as TGTGCCAGCATCCCCCGAGGGAGTCCCTACGAGCAGTACTTC. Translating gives CASIPRGSPYEQYF. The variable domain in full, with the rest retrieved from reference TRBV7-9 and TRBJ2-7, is DTGVSQNPRHKITKRGQNVTFRCDPISEHNRLYWYRQTLGQGPEFLTYFQNEAQLEKSRLLSDRFSAERPKGSFSTLEIQRTEQGDSAMYLCASIPRGSPYEQYFGPGTRLTVT.

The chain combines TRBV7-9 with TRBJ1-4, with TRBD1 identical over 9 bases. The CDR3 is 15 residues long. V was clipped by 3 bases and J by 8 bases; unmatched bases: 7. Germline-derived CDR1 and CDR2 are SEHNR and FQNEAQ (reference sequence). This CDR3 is CASSFRQGDGEKLFF. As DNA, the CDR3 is TGTGCCAGCAGCTTTCGACAGGGGGACGGGGAAAAACTGTTTTTT. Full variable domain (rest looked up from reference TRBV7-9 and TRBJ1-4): DTGVSQNPRHKITKRGQNVTFRCDPISEHNRLYWYRQTLGQGPEFLTYFQNEAQLEKSRLLSDRFSAERPKGSFSTLEIQRTEQGDSAMYLCASSFRQGDGEKLFFGSGTQLSVL.

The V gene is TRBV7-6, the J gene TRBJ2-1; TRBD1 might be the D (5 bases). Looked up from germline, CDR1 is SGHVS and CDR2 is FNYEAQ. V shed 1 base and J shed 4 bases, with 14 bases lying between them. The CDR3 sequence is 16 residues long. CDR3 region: CASSLEHRIVYNEQFF. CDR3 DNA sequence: TGTGCCAGCAGCTTAGAGCACAGGATTGTTTACAATGAGCAGTTCTTC.

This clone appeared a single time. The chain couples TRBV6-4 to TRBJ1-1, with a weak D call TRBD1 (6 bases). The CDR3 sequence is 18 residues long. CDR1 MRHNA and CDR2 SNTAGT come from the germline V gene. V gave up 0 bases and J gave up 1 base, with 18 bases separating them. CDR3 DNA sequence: TGTGCCAGCAGTGACTCGGCCTACAACAGGGCAAGGAACACTGAAGCTTTCTTT. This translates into CASSDSAYNRARNTEAFF.

The CDR3, as DNA: TGTGCCAGCAGCCCCGCGGGAGCCCGCTCTAGTTCACCCCTCCACTTT. Protein: CASSPAGARSSSPLHF. The chain carries TRBV5-4 and TRBJ1-6; D unresolved. The CDR3 runs 16 residues. Trimming took off 4 bases at V and 9 bases at J, with 20 bases between the two ends. Germline lookup yields CDR1 SGHNT and CDR2 YYREEE (reference sequence).

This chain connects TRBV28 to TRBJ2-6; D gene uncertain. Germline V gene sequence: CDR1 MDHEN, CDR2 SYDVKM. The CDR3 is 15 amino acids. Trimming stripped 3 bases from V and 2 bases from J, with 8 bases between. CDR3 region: CASSFSRAGANVLTF. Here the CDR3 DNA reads TGTGCCAGCAGTTTTAGCCGAGCTGGGGCCAACGTCCTGACTTTC.

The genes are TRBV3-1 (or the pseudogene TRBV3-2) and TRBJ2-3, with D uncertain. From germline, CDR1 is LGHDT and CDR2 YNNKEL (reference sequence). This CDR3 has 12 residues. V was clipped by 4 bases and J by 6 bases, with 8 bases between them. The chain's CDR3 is CASSLFRDTQYF. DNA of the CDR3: TGTGCCAGCAGCCTATTCAGGGATACGCAGTATTTT.

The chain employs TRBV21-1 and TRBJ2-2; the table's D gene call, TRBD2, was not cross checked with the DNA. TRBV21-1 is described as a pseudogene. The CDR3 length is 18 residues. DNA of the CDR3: TGTGCCAGCAGCTCCCCCGTGGGACTAGCGGGGGGGTGGTGGGAGCTGTTTTTT. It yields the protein CASSSPVGLAGGWWELFF.